Sequencing of this T cell receptor beta chain was carried out in a study of cytomegalovirus exposure and HLA in healthy donors. Points from the study as a whole: Rare TCR sequences dominated, though some public TCRs recurred in many donors. One later analysis reportedly identified an Asian-associated ancestry cluster that showed fewer N-insertions than the roughly 600-donor mean.

This CDR3 contains 13 residues. The V end lost 5 bases, the J end lost 1 base, and 8 bases lay between the germline ends. Per germline, CDR1 SGHVS and CDR2 FNYEAQ. The study ran its PCR with 60 Vbeta and 13 Jbeta primers. The method was immunoSEQ multiplex PCR; TCRdb's version includes in-frame clones alone and lacks a portion of them. The data contain tens of thousands of clones, roughly two thirds of them singletons. A word on this clone: Antigen unknown.

The chain is built from TRBV7-6 and TRBJ1-2, with a weak D call TRBD1 (6 bases). Sequencing was carried out using PBMCs. The TCR originated in a woman between 50 and 59 years old in good health and CMV-seropositive. In nucleotides, the CDR3 is TGTGCCAGCAGCGCGGACAGTAACTATGGCTACACCTTC. It codes for CASSADSNYGYTF.